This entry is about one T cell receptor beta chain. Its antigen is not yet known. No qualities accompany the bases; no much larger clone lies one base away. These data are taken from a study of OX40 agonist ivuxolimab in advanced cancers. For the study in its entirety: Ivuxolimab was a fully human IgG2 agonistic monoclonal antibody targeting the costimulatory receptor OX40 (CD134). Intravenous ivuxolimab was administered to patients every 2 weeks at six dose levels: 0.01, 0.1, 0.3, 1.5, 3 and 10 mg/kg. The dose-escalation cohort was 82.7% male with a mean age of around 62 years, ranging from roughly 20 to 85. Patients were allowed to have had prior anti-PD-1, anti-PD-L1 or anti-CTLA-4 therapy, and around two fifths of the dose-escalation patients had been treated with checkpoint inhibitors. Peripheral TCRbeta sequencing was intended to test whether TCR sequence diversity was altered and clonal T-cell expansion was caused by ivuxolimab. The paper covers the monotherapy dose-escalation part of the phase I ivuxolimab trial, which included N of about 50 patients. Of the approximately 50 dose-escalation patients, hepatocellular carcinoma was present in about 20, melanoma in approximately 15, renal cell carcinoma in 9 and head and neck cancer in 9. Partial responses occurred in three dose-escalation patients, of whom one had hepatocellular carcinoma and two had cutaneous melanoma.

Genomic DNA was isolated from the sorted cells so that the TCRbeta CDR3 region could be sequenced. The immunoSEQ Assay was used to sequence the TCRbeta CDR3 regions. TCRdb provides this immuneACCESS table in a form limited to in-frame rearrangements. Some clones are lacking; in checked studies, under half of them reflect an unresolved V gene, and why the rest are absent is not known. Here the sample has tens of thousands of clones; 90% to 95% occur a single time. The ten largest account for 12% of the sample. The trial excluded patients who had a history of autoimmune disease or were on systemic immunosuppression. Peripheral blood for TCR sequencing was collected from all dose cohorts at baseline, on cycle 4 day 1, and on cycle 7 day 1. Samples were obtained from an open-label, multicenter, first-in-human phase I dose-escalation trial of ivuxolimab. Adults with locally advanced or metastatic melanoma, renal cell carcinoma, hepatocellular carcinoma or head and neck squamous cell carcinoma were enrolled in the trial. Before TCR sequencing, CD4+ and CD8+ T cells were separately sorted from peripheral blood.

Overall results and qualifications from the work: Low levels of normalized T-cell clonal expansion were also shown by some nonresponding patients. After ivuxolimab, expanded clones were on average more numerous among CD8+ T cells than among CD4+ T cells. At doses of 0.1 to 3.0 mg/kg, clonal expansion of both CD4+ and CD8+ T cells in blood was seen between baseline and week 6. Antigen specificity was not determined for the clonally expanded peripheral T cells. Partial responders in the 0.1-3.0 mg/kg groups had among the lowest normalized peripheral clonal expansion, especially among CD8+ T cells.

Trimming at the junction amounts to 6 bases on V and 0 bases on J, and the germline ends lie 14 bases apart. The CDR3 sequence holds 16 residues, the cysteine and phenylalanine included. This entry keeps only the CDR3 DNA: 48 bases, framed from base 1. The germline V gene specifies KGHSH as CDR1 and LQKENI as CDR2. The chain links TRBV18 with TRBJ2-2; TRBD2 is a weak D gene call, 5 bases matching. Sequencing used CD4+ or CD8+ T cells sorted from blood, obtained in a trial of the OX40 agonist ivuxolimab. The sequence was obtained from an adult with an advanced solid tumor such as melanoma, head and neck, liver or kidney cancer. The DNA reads TGTGCCAGCTCTATACGGAGGTCCTCGAACACCGGGGAGCTGTTTTTT. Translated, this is CASSIRRSSNTGELFF.